This TCR beta chain was identified during a study of blood T cell repertoires in COVID-19. The overall study: Nucleic acid was either cDNA or gDNA, and it came from T cells, B-cell-depleted T cells, or PBMCs.

Libraries were prepared by immunoSEQ multiplex PCR; TCRdb keeps only in-frame clonotypes and omits some of them. The sample carries roughly 480,000 clones, about 91% recorded once. This CDR3 is built from 15 residues. Germline assignment: CDR1 LGHDT and CDR2 YNNKEL (reference sequence). Trimming shortened V by 1 base and J by 5 bases, and 14 bases separated the two germline ends. Patients from Seattle were sampled longitudinally, starting during active infection. The TCR sequence derives from a young man with COVID-19, enrolled during active disease. The sequencing sample was made of peripheral blood. The chain is built from TRBV3-1 (or the pseudogene TRBV3-2) and TRBJ1-2; tentative D call: TRBD1 (6 bases). The CDR3: CASSQAAGESYGYTF. The CDR3 nucleotides are TGTGCCAGCAGCCAAGCTGCAGGGGAGTCTTATGGCTACACCTTC.